Here is one T cell receptor (beta chain) with its context. Its antigen is not identified. This sample was taken from a study of cytomegalovirus exposure and HLA in healthy donors. Data came from immunoSEQ multiplex PCR; TCRdb stores just in-frame clones and leaves some out. This table holds roughly 59,000 clones, 95% found once. Study-level findings and limits: Most TCR sequences were seen very rarely across donors, but some public TCRs occurred in many.

This TCR came from a woman between 18 and 29 years old in good health and CMV-seropositive. Sequenced sample: PBMCs.

In DNA, the CDR3 is TGTGCCAGCAGCTTGGGGACAGGGGGGCACTACGAGCAGTACTTC. This codes for CASSLGTGGHYEQYF. The chain has TRBV7-3 and TRBJ2-7; 11 bases line up with TRBD1. Germline V gives CDR1 SGHTA, CDR2 FQGTGA. The length of the CDR3 is 15 residues. V trimming: 3 bases; J trimming: 3 bases; junction bases outside the gene matches: 4. The complete variable domain, with remaining parts taken from reference TRBV7-3 and TRBJ2-7, reads GAGVSQTPSNKVTEKGKYVELRCDPISGHTALYWYRQSLGQGPEFLIYFQGTGAADDSGLPNDRFFAVRPEGSVSTLKIQRTERGDSAVYLCASSLGTGGHYEQYFGPGTRLTVT.